This TCR beta chain was identified during a study of blood T cell repertoires in COVID-19. Sequencing was performed with immunoSEQ multiplex PCR; in TCRdb, only in-frame clones are kept and a portion is missing. The repertoire holds 100,000 to 110,000 clones, with more than 65% as singletons. Trimming took off 6 bases at V and 2 bases at J, with 8 bases between the two ends. The CDR3 is 11 residues long. CDR1 is DFQATT, CDR2 SNEGSKA, per germline (reference sequence). The TCR was taken from a woman in her 70s with acute or convalescent COVID-19. The sample consisted of peripheral blood. V usage is TRBV20-1 and J usage is TRBJ2-7; D possibly corresponds to TRBD1 (5 bases). The CDR3 DNA reads as TGCAGTGCGGAAGGGGCCTACGAGCAGTACTTC. Its translation: CSAEGAYEQYF.